The rows below give T cell receptor beta chains drawn from one sample of a study of OX40 agonist ivuxolimab in advanced cancers. TCRdb's table, derived via immunoSEQ multiplex PCR, lists solely in-frame clones and lacks some. Of around 20,000 clones listed, roughly 82% are singletons. The sequencing here drew on CD4+ or CD8+ T cells sorted from blood, taken in a trial of the OX40 agonist ivuxolimab. Receptor source: an adult with an advanced solid tumor such as melanoma, head and neck, liver or kidney cancer. Both conserved end residues are part of each CDR3. Fields, in order: clone size, V gene, J gene, D gene, CDR3 DNA, CDR3 protein. The D gene is left open where the match is weak. Only part of the rows carry a size: once, few, many, or a class if the clone is expanded.

clone size: .; V gene: TRBV10-3; J gene: TRBJ2-3; D gene: TRBD1; CDR3 DNA: TGTGCCATCAGGCAGGGGGGCACAGATACGCAGTATTTT; CDR3 protein: CAIRQGGTDTQYF
clone size: .; V gene: TRBV5-6; J gene: TRBJ2-7; D gene: .; CDR3 DNA: TGTGCCAGCAGCTTCCAGGCCTACGAGCAGTACTTC; CDR3 protein: CASSFQAYEQYF
clone size: .; V gene: TRBV7-8; J gene: TRBJ2-2; D gene: .; CDR3 DNA: TGTGCCAGCAGCTTTTTAGGACCGGCGAACACCGGGGAGCTGTTTTTT; CDR3 protein: CASSFLGPANTGELFF
clone size: .; V gene: TRBV2; J gene: TRBJ2-7; D gene: TRBD2; CDR3 DNA: TGTGCCAGCAGGGGACTAGCGGACGCCTACGAGCAGTACTTC; CDR3 protein: CASRGLADAYEQYF
clone size: .; V gene: TRBV6-5; J gene: TRBJ1-1; D gene: .; CDR3 DNA: TGTGCCAGCAGTTACGGGATGAACACTGAAGCTTTCTTT; CDR3 protein: CASSYGMNTEAFF
clone size: .; V gene: TRBV6-1; J gene: TRBJ2-6; D gene: .; CDR3 DNA: TGTGCCAGCAGTGAGGGTGGCTCTGGGGCCAACGTCCTGACTTTC; CDR3 protein: CASSEGGSGANVLTF
clone size: .; V gene: TRBV7-3; J gene: TRBJ2-7; D gene: .; CDR3 DNA: TGTGCCAGCAGCTACAGGACGCACGTTTCCCAGTACTTC; CDR3 protein: CASSYRTHVSQYF
clone size: medium-sized; V gene: TRBV19; J gene: TRBJ1-1; D gene: .; CDR3 DNA: TGTGCCAGTAGTATAACGTGGGGAGTTGTTGAAGCTTTCTTT; CDR3 protein: CASSITWGVVEAFF
clone size: .; V gene: TRBV4-1; J gene: TRBJ2-7; D gene: TRBD2; CDR3 DNA: TGCGCCAGCAGCCAGGATTATAGCGGGACCCCGCTCTACGAGCAGTACTTC; CDR3 protein: CASSQDYSGTPLYEQYF
clone size: .; V gene: TRBV4-1; J gene: TRBJ2-7; D gene: TRBD1; CDR3 DNA: TGCGCCAGCAGCCAATTTCACCGGACAGGGGGCTTCTACGAGCAGTACTTC; CDR3 protein: CASSQFHRTGGFYEQYF
clone size: .; V gene: TRBV27; J gene: TRBJ2-1; D gene: TRBD2; CDR3 DNA: TGTGCCAGCAGAACGGGACTAGCGGGATACAATGAGCAGTTCTTC; CDR3 protein: CASRTGLAGYNEQFF
clone size: few; V gene: TRBV6-1; J gene: TRBJ1-5; D gene: TRBD1; CDR3 DNA: TGTGCCAGCAGATACATACGGACAGGGGACGGGCATTTT; CDR3 protein: CASRYIRTGDGHF
clone size: .; V gene: TRBV7-3; J gene: TRBJ2-5; D gene: .; CDR3 DNA: TGTGCCAGCAGCTTAGGCCAAGCCTTTGGGGCCCAAGAGACCCAGTACTTC; CDR3 protein: CASSLGQAFGAQETQYF
clone size: .; V gene: TRBV12-5; J gene: TRBJ2-7; D gene: .; CDR3 DNA: TGTGCTAGTGGTTTGTATGGCGAGCAGTACTTC; CDR3 protein: CASGLYGEQYF
clone size: .; V gene: TRBV14; J gene: TRBJ1-1; D gene: .; CDR3 DNA: TGTGCCAGCAGCCAAGACTTGGGGGCATCGGGCACTGAAGCTTTCTTT; CDR3 protein: CASSQDLGASGTEAFF
clone size: .; V gene: TRBV13; J gene: TRBJ2-2; D gene: .; CDR3 DNA: TGTGCCAGCAGCTTACTTAGCACACGGGGCACCGGGGAGCTGTTTTTT; CDR3 protein: CASSLLSTRGTGELFF
clone size: .; V gene: TRBV10-3; J gene: TRBJ1-5; D gene: .; CDR3 DNA: TGTGCCATCAGTGAGTCGGCAGGGTCCCATCAGCCCCAGCATTTT; CDR3 protein: CAISESAGSHQPQHF
clone size: few; V gene: TRBV6-4; J gene: TRBJ2-6; D gene: TRBD1; CDR3 DNA: TGTGCCAGCAGTGAAGGGGGCGCTGGGGCCAACGTCCTGACTTTC; CDR3 protein: CASSEGGAGANVLTF
clone size: .; V gene: TRBV27; J gene: TRBJ2-1; D gene: .; CDR3 DNA: TGTGCCAGCAGCCGCCGGGGAACCTACAATGAGCAGTTCTTC; CDR3 protein: CASSRRGTYNEQFF
clone size: .; V gene: TRBV27; J gene: TRBJ1-5; D gene: .; CDR3 DNA: TGTGCCAGCAGTTTATCAGGGTGGGGTCAGCCCCAGCATTTT; CDR3 protein: CASSLSGWGQPQHF
clone size: .; V gene: TRBV19; J gene: TRBJ2-7; D gene: .; CDR3 DNA: TGTGCCAGTAGTATCCGGACAGACTACGAGCAGTACTTC; CDR3 protein: CASSIRTDYEQYF
clone size: .; V gene: TRBV7-9; J gene: TRBJ2-7; D gene: .; CDR3 DNA: TGTGCCAGCAGCTCAGTCCGGGACTCTCCATACGAGCAGTACTTC; CDR3 protein: CASSSVRDSPYEQYF
clone size: .; V gene: TRBV4-1; J gene: TRBJ2-5; D gene: TRBD1; CDR3 DNA: TGCGCCAGCAGCCCGCTGGGACAGGGCTGGGGCCAAGAGACCCAGTACTTC; CDR3 protein: CASSPLGQGWGQETQYF
clone size: .; V gene: TRBV4-1; J gene: TRBJ2-1; D gene: TRBD2; CDR3 DNA: TGCGCCAGCAGCCAGGTGGGGGGGAATGAGCAGTTCTTC; CDR3 protein: CASSQVGGNEQFF
clone size: .; V gene: TRBV10-3; J gene: TRBJ2-7; D gene: TRBD1; CDR3 DNA: TGTGCCATCAGTGAGAGGGGACAGGGGCCACGTTCCTACGAGCAGTACTTC; CDR3 protein: CAISERGQGPRSYEQYF
clone size: .; V gene: TRBV5-1; J gene: TRBJ2-7; D gene: TRBD1; CDR3 DNA: TGCGCCAGCAGCCCCGACAGGGTTTTTACCTACGAGCAGTACTTC; CDR3 protein: CASSPDRVFTYEQYF
clone size: .; V gene: TRBV5-6; J gene: TRBJ2-7; D gene: .; CDR3 DNA: TGTGCCAGCAGCCGGGTGTCCCACGAGCAGTACTTC; CDR3 protein: CASSRVSHEQYF
clone size: .; V gene: TRBV11-2; J gene: TRBJ2-2; D gene: .; CDR3 DNA: TGTGCCAGCAGCCCAGCAAGGGGCACCGGGGAGCTGTTTTTT; CDR3 protein: CASSPARGTGELFF